This is a list of T cell receptor beta chains from one sample in a study of T cell responses to AZD1222 COVID-19 vaccine. Libraries were prepared by immunoSEQ multiplex PCR; TCRdb keeps only in-frame clonotypes and omits some of them. The sample carries roughly 130,000 clones, 88% recorded once. This material consisted of peripheral blood, taken on day 0 of AZD1222 vaccination. The receptors stem from an adult in good health. CDR3s include the opening cysteine and the closing phenylalanine or tryptophan. Each record gives: J gene, clone size, D gene, V gene, CDR3 protein, CDR3 DNA. The D gene is left open where the match is weak. Only part of the rows carry a size: once, few, many, or a class if the clone is expanded.

J: TRBJ2-7
size: once
D: TRBD2
V: TRBV5-5
CDR3: CASSLQASGTYEQYF
DNA: TGTGCCAGCTCGCTTCAGGCTAGCGGGACGTACGAGCAGTACTTC

J: TRBJ2-7
size: NA
D: NA
V: TRBV19
CDR3: CASSMSWSSYEQYF
DNA: TGTGCCAGTAGTATGTCATGGTCATCCTACGAGCAGTACTTC

J: TRBJ2-1
size: few
D: NA
V: TRBV11-2
CDR3: CASSLDRYNEQFF
DNA: TGTGCCAGCAGCTTAGATCGCTACAATGAGCAGTTCTTC

J: TRBJ1-2
size: NA
D: NA
V: TRBV12-3/TRBV12-4
CDR3: CASSIRGYGYTF
DNA: TGTGCCAGCAGTATCAGAGGGTATGGCTACACCTTC

J: TRBJ1-5
size: NA
D: NA
V: TRBV3-1/TRBV3-2
CDR3: CASSPRDSNQPQHF
DNA: TGTGCCAGCAGCCCTCGGGACAGCAATCAGCCCCAGCATTTT

J: TRBJ1-2
size: NA
D: NA
V: TRBV29-1
CDR3: CSVRTVYGYTF
DNA: TGCAGCGTCAGGACAGTCTATGGCTACACCTTC

J: TRBJ1-2
size: NA
D: TRBD1
V: TRBV5-6
CDR3: CASSPGRTGANYGYTF
DNA: TGTGCCAGCAGCCCGGGGCGGACAGGAGCAAACTATGGCTACACCTTC

J: TRBJ2-3
size: NA
D: TRBD1
V: TRBV24-1
CDR3: CATSDPTGGTDTQYF
DNA: TGTGCCACCAGTGATCCGACAGGGGGGACAGATACGCAGTATTTT

J: TRBJ1-6
size: NA
D: NA
V: TRBV4-2
CDR3: CASSSGTRSSPLHF
DNA: TGTGCCAGCAGTTCCGGGACAAGGAGTTCACCCCTCCACTTT

J: TRBJ1-5
size: NA
D: NA
V: TRBV6-6
CDR3: CASRLQGGNQPQHF
DNA: TGTGCCAGCAGACTACAGGGAGGCAATCAGCCCCAGCATTTT

J: TRBJ1-6
size: NA
D: NA
V: TRBV11-2
CDR3: CASSLGWSYNSPLHF
DNA: TGTGCCAGCAGCTTAGGATGGAGTTATAATTCACCCCTCCACTTT

J: TRBJ2-6
size: NA
D: NA
V: TRBV5-1
CDR3: CASSLGFSANVLTF
DNA: TGCGCCAGCAGCTTGGGGTTTTCGGCCAACGTCCTGACTTTC

J: TRBJ1-4
size: NA
D: NA
V: TRBV7-2
CDR3: CASSLTAGAILGANEKLFF
DNA: TGTGCCAGCAGCTTAACGGCGGGAGCGATTCTTGGAGCTAATGAAAAACTGTTTTTT

J: TRBJ1-1
size: NA
D: TRBD1
V: TRBV29-1
CDR3: CSAQGQATEAFF
DNA: TGCAGCGCCCAGGGACAGGCCACTGAAGCTTTCTTT

J: TRBJ1-1
size: NA
D: NA
V: TRBV7-8
CDR3: CASSPAVGEAFF
DNA: TGTGCCAGCAGCCCAGCGGTCGGTGAAGCTTTCTTT

J: TRBJ2-5
size: NA
D: NA
V: TRBV24-1
CDR3: CATSDLGRNLQETQYF
DNA: TGTGCCACCAGTGATTTAGGCAGGAACCTACAAGAGACCCAGTACTTC

J: TRBJ1-1
size: NA
D: NA
V: TRBV5-1
CDR3: CASSLGTVPMNTEAFF
DNA: TGCGCCAGCAGCTTGGGGACAGTGCCCATGAACACTGAAGCTTTCTTT

J: TRBJ1-1
size: NA
D: NA
V: TRBV7-3
CDR3: CASSQTQVTEAFF
DNA: TGTGCCAGCAGCCAGACTCAAGTTACTGAAGCTTTCTTT

J: TRBJ2-7
size: NA
D: NA
V: TRBV6-2/TRBV6-3
CDR3: CASSYLQVSYEQYF
DNA: TGTGCCAGCAGTTATTTACAGGTCTCCTACGAGCAGTACTTC

J: TRBJ2-7
size: NA
D: NA
V: TRBV19
CDR3: CATTGGYEQYF
DNA: TGTGCCACAACCGGGGGTTACGAGCAGTACTTC

J: TRBJ1-1
size: NA
D: NA
V: TRBV7-9
CDR3: CASSSMRGTEAFF
DNA: TGTGCCAGCAGCTCGATGCGGGGGACTGAAGCTTTCTTT

J: TRBJ1-5
size: NA
D: NA
V: TRBV10-3
CDR3: CAISERQGIDQPQHF
DNA: TGTGCCATCAGTGAGAGGCAGGGAATAGATCAGCCCCAGCATTTT

J: TRBJ1-1
size: NA
D: NA
V: TRBV9
CDR3: CASSVTGYTEAFF
DNA: TGTGCCAGCAGCGTAACAGGGTACACTGAAGCTTTCTTT

J: TRBJ2-1
size: NA
D: TRBD2
V: TRBV14
CDR3: CASDDLAGGPRSYNEQFF
DNA: TGTGCCAGCGACGACCTAGCGGGGGGGCCAAGGTCCTACAATGAGCAGTTCTTC

J: TRBJ1-2
size: few
D: NA
V: TRBV2
CDR3: CASSPGAGYGYTF
DNA: TGTGCCAGCAGCCCAGGGGCAGGCTATGGCTACACCTTC

J: TRBJ1-2
size: NA
D: TRBD1
V: TRBV18
CDR3: CASSPQETGGYYGYTF
DNA: TGTGCCAGCTCACCGCAGGAGACAGGGGGCTACTATGGCTACACCTTC

J: TRBJ1-4
size: NA
D: TRBD1
V: TRBV5-8
CDR3: CASRLTGGQEKLFF
DNA: TGTGCCAGCAGGTTGACAGGGGGACAGGAAAAACTGTTTTTT

J: TRBJ2-4
size: NA
D: NA
V: TRBV5-4
CDR3: CASSLVASSAKNIQYF
DNA: TGTGCCAGCAGCTTGGTGGCATCTTCAGCCAAAAACATTCAGTACTTC

J: TRBJ1-6
size: NA
D: NA
V: TRBV21-1
CDR3: CASRRSSYNSPLHF
DNA: TGTGCCAGCCGCAGGAGCTCCTATAATTCACCCCTCCACTTT

J: TRBJ2-7
size: NA
D: NA
V: TRBV7-2
CDR3: CASSLEIGRAYEQYF
DNA: TGTGCCAGCAGCTTAGAAATTGGCAGGGCGTACGAGCAGTACTTC

J: TRBJ2-7
size: few
D: TRBD1
V: TRBV27
CDR3: CASSKPTGPVYEQYF
DNA: TGTGCCAGCAGTAAGCCGACAGGGCCAGTCTACGAGCAGTACTTC

J: TRBJ1-2
size: NA
D: NA
V: TRBV7-9
CDR3: CASSLVPDF
DNA: TGTGCCAGCAGCTTAGTGCCGGACTTC

J: TRBJ1-5
size: NA
D: NA
V: TRBV28
CDR3: CASSPPRLAQHF
DNA: TGTGCCAGCAGTCCCCCTAGGTTGGCCCAGCATTTT

J: TRBJ1-2
size: NA
D: NA
V: TRBV10-3
CDR3: CAISEPRQPYGYTF
DNA: TGTGCCATCAGTGAGCCCAGACAGCCCTATGGCTACACCTTC

J: TRBJ1-3
size: few
D: NA
V: TRBV7-6
CDR3: CASSPFVEQGQNTIYF
DNA: TGTGCCAGCAGCCCCTTTGTGGAACAGGGTCAAAACACCATATATTTT

J: TRBJ1-2
size: NA
D: TRBD1
V: TRBV9
CDR3: CASSVEGAYGYTF
DNA: TGTGCCAGCAGCGTAGAGGGGGCGTATGGCTACACCTTC

J: TRBJ2-7
size: NA
D: TRBD2
V: TRBV12-3/TRBV12-4
CDR3: CASSPGGVYEQYF
DNA: TGTGCCAGCAGCCCCGGGGGGGTCTACGAGCAGTACTTC

J: TRBJ2-3
size: few
D: NA
V: TRBV2
CDR3: CASSYRPDTQYF
DNA: TGTGCCAGCAGTTATAGGCCAGATACGCAGTATTTT

J: TRBJ1-2
size: NA
D: TRBD1
V: TRBV5-4
CDR3: CASSAGQGALGYTF
DNA: TGTGCCAGCAGCGCGGGACAGGGGGCGCTTGGCTACACCTTC